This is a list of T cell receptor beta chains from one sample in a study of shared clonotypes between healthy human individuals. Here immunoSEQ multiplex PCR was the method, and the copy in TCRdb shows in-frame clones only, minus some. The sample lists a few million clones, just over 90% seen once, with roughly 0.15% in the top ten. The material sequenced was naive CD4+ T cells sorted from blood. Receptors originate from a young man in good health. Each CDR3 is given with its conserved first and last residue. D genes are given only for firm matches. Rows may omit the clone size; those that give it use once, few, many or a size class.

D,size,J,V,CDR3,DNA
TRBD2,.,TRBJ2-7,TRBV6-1,CATLGVAGYEQYF,TGTGCCACCTTAGGCGTAGCGGGCTACGAGCAGTACTTC
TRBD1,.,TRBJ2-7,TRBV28,CASRGDRGLLSYEQYF,TGTGCCAGCAGGGGGGACAGGGGGCTCCTCTCCTACGAGCAGTACTTC
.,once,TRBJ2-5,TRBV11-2,CASTLNRANSGETQYF,TGTGCCAGCACCCTGAACAGGGCTAATTCGGGGGAGACCCAGTACTTC
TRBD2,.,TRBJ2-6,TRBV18,CASSPTSGGSAGANVLTF,TGTGCCAGCTCACCGACTAGCGGGGGGTCTGCCGGGGCCAACGTCCTGACTTTC
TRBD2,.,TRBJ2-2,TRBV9,CASSVGTSGRNTGELFF,TGTGCCAGCAGCGTAGGGACTAGCGGGCGGAACACCGGGGAGCTGTTTTTT
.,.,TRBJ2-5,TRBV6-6,CAGRLSPQETQYF,TGTGCCGGGCGACTCTCCCCCCAAGAGACCCAGTACTTC
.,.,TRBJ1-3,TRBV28,CASTKASGNTIYF,TGTGCCAGCACCAAAGCATCTGGAAACACCATATATTTT
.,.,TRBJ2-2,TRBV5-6,CASSRTSGELFF,TGTGCCAGCAGCCGGACCTCTGGGGAGCTGTTTTTT
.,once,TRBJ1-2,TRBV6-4,CASSDSPLGLYGYTF,TGTGCCAGCAGTGACTCTCCCCTCGGGCTCTATGGCTACACCTTC
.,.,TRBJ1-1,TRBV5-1,CASSLGQSRTEAFF,TGCGCCAGCAGCTTGGGACAGTCTAGGACTGAAGCTTTCTTT
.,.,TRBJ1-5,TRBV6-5,CASSWGRDQPQHF,TGTGCCAGCAGTTGGGGGCGCGATCAGCCCCAGCATTTT
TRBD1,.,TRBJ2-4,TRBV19,CATGQGVNIQYF,TGTGCCACCGGACAGGGGGTGAACATTCAGTACTTC
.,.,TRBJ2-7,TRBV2,CASSEATAYEQYF,TGTGCCAGCAGTGAAGCCACAGCCTACGAGCAGTACTTC
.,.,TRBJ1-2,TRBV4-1,CASSQDRAADWGYGYTF,TGCGCCAGCAGCCAAGACAGGGCTGCGGATTGGGGCTATGGCTACACCTTC
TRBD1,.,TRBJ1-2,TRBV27,CASSSPGQGNYGYTF,TGTGCCAGCAGTTCCCCGGGACAGGGGAACTATGGCTACACCTTC
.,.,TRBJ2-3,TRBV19,CASNRAGSTDTQYF,TGTGCCAGCAACAGGGCAGGTAGCACAGATACGCAGTATTTT
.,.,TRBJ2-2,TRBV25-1,CASSESGYEGELFF,TGTGCCAGCAGTGAATCTGGGTATGAGGGGGAGCTGTTTTTT
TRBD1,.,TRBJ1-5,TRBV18,CASSPDRERPQHF,TGTGCCAGCTCACCCGACAGGGAGAGGCCCCAGCATTTT
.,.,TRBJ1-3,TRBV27,CASRRISGNTIYF,TGTGCCAGCAGGAGGATTTCTGGAAACACCATATATTTT
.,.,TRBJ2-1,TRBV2,CASRDRLVYNEQFF,TGTGCCAGCAGGGACCGACTAGTTTACAATGAGCAGTTCTTC
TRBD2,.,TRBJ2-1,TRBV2,CASSLLAGGLNEQFF,TGTGCCAGCAGCCTACTAGCGGGGGGGCTGAATGAGCAGTTCTTC
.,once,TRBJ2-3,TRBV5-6,CASSLGIGTQYF,TGTGCCAGCAGCTTGGGAATTGGTACGCAGTATTTT
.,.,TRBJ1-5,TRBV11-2,CASSFSDSNQPQHF,TGTGCCAGCAGCTTTTCAGATAGCAATCAGCCCCAGCATTTT
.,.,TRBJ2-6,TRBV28,CASSLVSGALSGANVLTF,TGTGCCAGCAGTTTAGTATCCGGGGCGCTCTCTGGGGCCAACGTCCTGACTTTC
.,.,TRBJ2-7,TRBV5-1,CASSLSATYEQYF,TGCGCCAGCAGCTTGTCAGCTACCTACGAGCAGTACTTC
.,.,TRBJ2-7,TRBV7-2,CASSFTGTSYEQYF,TGTGCCAGCAGCTTTACGGGTACCTCCTACGAGCAGTACTTC
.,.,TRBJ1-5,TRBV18,CASSPGAAQPQHF,TGTGCCAGCTCACCGGGGGCGGCTCAGCCCCAGCATTTT
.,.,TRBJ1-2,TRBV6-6,CASSYGTQRANYGYTF,TGTGCCAGCAGTTACGGCACACAGAGAGCTAACTATGGCTACACCTTC
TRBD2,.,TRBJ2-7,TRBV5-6,CASSLGGLAGVQQYF,TGTGCCAGCAGCTTGGGTGGACTAGCGGGGGTCCAGCAGTACTTC
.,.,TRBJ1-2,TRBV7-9,CASSLSGGEGYTF,TGTGCCAGCAGCTTGTCGGGCGGAGAAGGCTACACCTTC
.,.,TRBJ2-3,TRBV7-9,CASSLGGQRPTDTQYF,TGTGCCAGCAGCTTAGGGGGGCAGCGACCCACAGATACGCAGTATTTT
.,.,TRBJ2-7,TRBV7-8,CASSLVGGTYRPHEQYF,TGTGCCAGCAGCTTAGTAGGAGGAACTTACCGGCCCCACGAGCAGTACTTC
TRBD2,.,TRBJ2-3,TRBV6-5,CASSYSPTSPTDTQYF,TGTGCCAGCAGTTACTCCCCGACTAGCCCTACAGATACGCAGTATTTT
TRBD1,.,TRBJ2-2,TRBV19,CASSPLGQVTTGELFF,TGTGCCAGTAGTCCTTTGGGACAGGTGACCACCGGGGAGCTGTTTTTT
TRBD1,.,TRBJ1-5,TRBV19,CASTEGGSHQHF,TGTGCCAGTACTGAAGGGGGCAGTCACCAGCATTTT
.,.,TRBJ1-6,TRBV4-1,CASSQGVNSPLHF,TGCGCCAGCAGCCAAGGCGTAAATTCACCCCTCCACTTT
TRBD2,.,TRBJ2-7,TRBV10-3,CAISEGGLANYEQYF,TGTGCCATCAGTGAGGGGGGACTAGCTAACTACGAGCAGTACTTC
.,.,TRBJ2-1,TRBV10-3,CAISGSQAYNEQFF,TGTGCCATCAGTGGTAGTCAGGCCTACAATGAGCAGTTCTTC
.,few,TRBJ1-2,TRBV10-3,CAISHLEDGYTF,TGTGCCATCAGCCACCTGGAGGATGGCTACACCTTC